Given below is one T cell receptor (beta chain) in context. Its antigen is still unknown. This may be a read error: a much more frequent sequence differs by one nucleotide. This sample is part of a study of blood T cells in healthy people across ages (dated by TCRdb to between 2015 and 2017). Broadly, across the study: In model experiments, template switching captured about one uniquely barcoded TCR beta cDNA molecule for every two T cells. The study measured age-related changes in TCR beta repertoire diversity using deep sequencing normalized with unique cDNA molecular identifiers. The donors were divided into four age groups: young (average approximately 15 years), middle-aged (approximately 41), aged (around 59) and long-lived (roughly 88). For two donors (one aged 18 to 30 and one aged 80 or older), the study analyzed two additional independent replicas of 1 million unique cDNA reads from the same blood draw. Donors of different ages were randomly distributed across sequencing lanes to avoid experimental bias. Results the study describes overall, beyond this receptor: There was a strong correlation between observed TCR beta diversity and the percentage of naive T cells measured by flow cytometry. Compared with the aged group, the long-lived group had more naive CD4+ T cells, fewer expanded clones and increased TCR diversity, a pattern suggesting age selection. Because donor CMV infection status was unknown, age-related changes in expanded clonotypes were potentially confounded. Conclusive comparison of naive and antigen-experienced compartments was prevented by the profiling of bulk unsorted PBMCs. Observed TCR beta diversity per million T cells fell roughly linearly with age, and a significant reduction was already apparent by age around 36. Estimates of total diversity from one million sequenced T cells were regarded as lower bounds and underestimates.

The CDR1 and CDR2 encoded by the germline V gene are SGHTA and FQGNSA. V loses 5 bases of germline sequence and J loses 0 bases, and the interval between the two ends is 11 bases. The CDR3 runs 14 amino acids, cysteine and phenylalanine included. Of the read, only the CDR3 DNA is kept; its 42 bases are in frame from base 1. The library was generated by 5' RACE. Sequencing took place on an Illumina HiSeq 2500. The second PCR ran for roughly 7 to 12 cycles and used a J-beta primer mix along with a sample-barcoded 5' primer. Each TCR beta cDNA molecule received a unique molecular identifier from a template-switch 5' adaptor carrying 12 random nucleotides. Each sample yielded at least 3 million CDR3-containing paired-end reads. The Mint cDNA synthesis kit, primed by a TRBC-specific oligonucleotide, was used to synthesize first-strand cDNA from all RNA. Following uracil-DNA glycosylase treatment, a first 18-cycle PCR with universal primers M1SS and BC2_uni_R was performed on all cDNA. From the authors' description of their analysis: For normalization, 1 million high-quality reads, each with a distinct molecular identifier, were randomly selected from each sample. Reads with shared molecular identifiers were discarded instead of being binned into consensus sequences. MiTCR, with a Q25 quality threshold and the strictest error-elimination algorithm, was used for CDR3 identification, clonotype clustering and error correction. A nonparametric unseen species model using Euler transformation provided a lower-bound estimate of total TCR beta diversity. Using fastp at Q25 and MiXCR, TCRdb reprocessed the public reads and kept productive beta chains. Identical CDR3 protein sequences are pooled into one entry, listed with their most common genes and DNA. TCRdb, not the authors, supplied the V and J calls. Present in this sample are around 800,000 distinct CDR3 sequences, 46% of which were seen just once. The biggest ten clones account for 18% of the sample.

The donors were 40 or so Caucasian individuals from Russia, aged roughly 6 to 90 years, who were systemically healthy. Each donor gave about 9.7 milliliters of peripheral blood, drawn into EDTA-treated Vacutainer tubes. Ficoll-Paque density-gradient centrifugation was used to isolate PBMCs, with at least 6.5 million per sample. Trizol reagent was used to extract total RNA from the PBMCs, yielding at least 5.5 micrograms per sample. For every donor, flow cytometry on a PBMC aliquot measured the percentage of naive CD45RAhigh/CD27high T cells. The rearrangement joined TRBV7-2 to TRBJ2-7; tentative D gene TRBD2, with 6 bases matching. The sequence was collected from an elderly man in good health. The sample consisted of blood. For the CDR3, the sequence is CASSVVDYSYEQYF. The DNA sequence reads TGTGCCAGCAGCGTAGTGGACTACTCCTACGAGCAGTACTTC.